A selection of T cell receptor beta chains follows, all from one sample in a study of blood T cells in healthy people across ages. TCRdb reprocessed the 5' RACE reads via MiXCR and lists one record per CDR3 protein. The profile covers hundreds of thousands of distinct CDR3 sequences, with around 48% appearing a single time and about 22% taken by the ten largest. The sequenced sample was blood. These receptors all come from an elderly man in good health. Each CDR3 is given with its conserved first and last residue. The order of the fields is clone size, D gene, J gene, V gene, CDR3 DNA, CDR3 protein. The D gene is left open where the match is weak. For some rows the clone size is stated as once, few or many, or as a class when expanded; others skip it.

clone_size: few
d_call: TRBD1
j_call: TRBJ1-4
v_call: TRBV4-1
cdr3_nt: TGCGCCAGCAGCCAAGCAGCGGGACAGGGGTTAACTAATGAAAAACTGTTTTTT
cdr3_aa: CASSQAAGQGLTNEKLFF

clone_size: -
d_call: TRBD1
j_call: TRBJ2-1
v_call: TRBV12-3/TRBV12-4
cdr3_nt: TGTGCCAGCAGAACTGGGACAGGGAGAAACCATGAGCAGTTCTTC
cdr3_aa: CASRTGTGRNHEQFF

clone_size: -
d_call: TRBD2
j_call: TRBJ2-1
v_call: TRBV28
cdr3_nt: TGTGCCAGCAGGAGGACTAGCGGGAGACTGACCTACAATGAGCAGTTCTTC
cdr3_aa: CASRRTSGRLTYNEQFF

clone_size: -
d_call: TRBD2
j_call: TRBJ2-3
v_call: TRBV3-1
cdr3_nt: TGTGCCAGCAGCCTAACCGGGAGGGCTAGCACAGATACGCAGTATTTT
cdr3_aa: CASSLTGRASTDTQYF

clone_size: -
d_call: -
j_call: TRBJ2-3
v_call: TRBV29-1
cdr3_nt: TGCAGCGTTGAAGTAACAGGGTCCACAGATACGCGGTATTTT
cdr3_aa: CSVEVTGSTDTRYF

clone_size: -
d_call: TRBD2
j_call: TRBJ2-7
v_call: TRBV7-2
cdr3_nt: TGTGCCAGCAGCATCCACGGGGGGGACACTTACTACGAGCAGTACTTC
cdr3_aa: CASSIHGGDTYYEQYF

clone_size: few
d_call: -
j_call: TRBJ1-2
v_call: TRBV5-1
cdr3_nt: TGCGCCAGCAGCCCACCCTCGGGACTCGGGGGCGGCTACACCTTC
cdr3_aa: CASSPPSGLGGGYTF

clone_size: -
d_call: TRBD2
j_call: TRBJ2-1
v_call: TRBV10-3
cdr3_nt: TGTGCCATCAGTGAGTCTAGCGGGAGAGGGGGTTACAATGAGCAGTTCTTC
cdr3_aa: CAISESSGRGGYNEQFF

clone_size: many
d_call: TRBD1
j_call: TRBJ2-7
v_call: TRBV7-2
cdr3_nt: TGTGCCAGCAGCTCCTGGGACAGAGGCTACGAGCAGTACTTC
cdr3_aa: CASSSWDRGYEQYF

clone_size: few
d_call: -
j_call: TRBJ1-2
v_call: TRBV28
cdr3_nt: TGTGCCAGCAGGTTACCGGGACTGGATTACTATGGCTACACCTTC
cdr3_aa: CASRLPGLDYYGYTF

clone_size: -
d_call: TRBD1
j_call: TRBJ1-1
v_call: TRBV2
cdr3_nt: TGTGCCAGCAGGACACAGGGGGGCACTGAAGCTTTCTTT
cdr3_aa: CASRTQGGTEAFF

clone_size: few
d_call: TRBD2
j_call: TRBJ2-1
v_call: TRBV5-1
cdr3_nt: TGCGCCAGCAGCTGGGGGAGGTCTGTAGCGGGAGCGAACAATGAGCAGTTCTTC
cdr3_aa: CASSWGRSVAGANNEQFF

clone_size: few
d_call: TRBD2
j_call: TRBJ2-5
v_call: TRBV20-1
cdr3_nt: TGCAGTGCTCCAAAGACTAGCGGTAGTGAGACCCAGTACTTC
cdr3_aa: CSAPKTSGSETQYF

clone_size: few
d_call: TRBD1
j_call: TRBJ1-1
v_call: TRBV10-3
cdr3_nt: TGTGCCATCAAACAGGGGGGAAGAGATGAAGCTTTCTTT
cdr3_aa: CAIKQGGRDEAFF

clone_size: few
d_call: -
j_call: TRBJ2-3
v_call: TRBV10-2
cdr3_nt: TGCGCCAGCACATCCGGCCAACTAAGCGGCAGAACAGATACGCAGTATTTT
cdr3_aa: CASTSGQLSGRTDTQYF

clone_size: -
d_call: -
j_call: TRBJ2-1
v_call: TRBV20-1
cdr3_nt: TGCAGTGCTGCTCCGATCGATGAGCAGTTCTTC
cdr3_aa: CSAAPIDEQFF

clone_size: -
d_call: -
j_call: TRBJ2-1
v_call: TRBV6-1
cdr3_nt: TGTGCCAGCAGTGGGGCTTCTGAGCAGTTCTTC
cdr3_aa: CASSGASEQFF

clone_size: -
d_call: -
j_call: TRBJ2-5
v_call: TRBV20-1
cdr3_nt: TGCAGTGCTATAGGGGGGCAAGTCCAAGAGACCCAGTACTTC
cdr3_aa: CSAIGGQVQETQYF

clone_size: -
d_call: TRBD2
j_call: TRBJ2-5
v_call: TRBV7-9
cdr3_nt: TGTGCCAGCAGCTTAGCTGGGGGGGTGAGTGAGCAGTACTTC
cdr3_aa: CASSLAGGVSEQYF

clone_size: -
d_call: -
j_call: TRBJ2-1
v_call: TRBV21-1
cdr3_nt: TGTGCCAGCAGCATCAGGGACTGGGCCTCCTACAATGAGCAGTTCTTC
cdr3_aa: CASSIRDWASYNEQFF

clone_size: few
d_call: -
j_call: TRBJ2-7
v_call: TRBV20-1
cdr3_nt: TGCAGTGCTAGAGATTTATTAAAGGGTACCTACGAGCAGTACTTC
cdr3_aa: CSARDLLKGTYEQYF

clone_size: -
d_call: -
j_call: TRBJ2-5
v_call: TRBV6-4
cdr3_nt: TGTGCCAGCAGTGACTCGTTCCTGGTGACAGGACCCGAAGAGACCCAGTACTTC
cdr3_aa: CASSDSFLVTGPEETQYF

clone_size: -
d_call: -
j_call: TRBJ2-6
v_call: TRBV12-3/TRBV12-4
cdr3_nt: TGTGCCAGCGAAGCTAGCTCTGGGGCCAACGTCCTGACTTTC
cdr3_aa: CASEASSGANVLTF

clone_size: -
d_call: -
j_call: TRBJ2-7
v_call: TRBV7-2
cdr3_nt: TGTGCCAGCAGGGCTAGCGCCTCCCACGAGCAGTACTTC
cdr3_aa: CASRASASHEQYF

clone_size: once
d_call: -
j_call: TRBJ1-6
v_call: TRBV4-1
cdr3_nt: TGCGCCAGCAGCCCCCACGGGGGCCGGGATTCACCCCTCCACTTT
cdr3_aa: CASSPHGGRDSPLHF

clone_size: once
d_call: TRBD2
j_call: TRBJ2-1
v_call: TRBV6-6
cdr3_nt: TGCGCCAGCAGTTACTCTGGCGGGGGGGAGAACCATGAGCAGTTCTTC
cdr3_aa: CASSYSGGGENHEQFF